This T cell receptor beta chain was obtained from a study of spatial heterogeneity in lung cancer. This clonotype was seen more than once but under ten times. Antigen: not known. Study-level points and caveats: Tracking of tumor mutation counts was seen in expanded intratumoral alpha and beta TCR counts.

This CDR3 is 12 amino acids long. In germline, CDR1 is MNHNS, CDR2 SASEGT. The V gene lost 5 bases and the J gene lost 6 bases, with 11 bases spanning the gap. Time point given: sample taken at primary tumor resection. Each CDR3 protein is one row after TCRdb ran MiXCR on the 5' RACE reads. The sample shows several thousand distinct CDR3 sequences, 18% of them seen only once. The genes are TRBV6-1 and TRBJ2-7; maybe TRBD1 (5 bases). The sequence came from a female donor with early-stage non-small cell lung cancer. Sample: lung tumor tissue, taken at surgery. Written as DNA, the CDR3 is TGTGCCAGCAGTACACAGGCAGCCGAGCAGTACTTC. As protein: CASSTQAAEQYF.